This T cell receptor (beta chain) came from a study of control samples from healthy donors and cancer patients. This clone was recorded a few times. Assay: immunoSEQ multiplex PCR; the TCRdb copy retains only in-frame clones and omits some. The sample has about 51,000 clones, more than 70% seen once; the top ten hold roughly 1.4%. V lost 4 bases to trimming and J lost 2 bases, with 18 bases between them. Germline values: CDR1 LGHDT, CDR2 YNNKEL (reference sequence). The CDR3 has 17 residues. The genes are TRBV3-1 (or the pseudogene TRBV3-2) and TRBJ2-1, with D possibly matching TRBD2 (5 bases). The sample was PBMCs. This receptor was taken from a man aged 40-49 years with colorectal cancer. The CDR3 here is CASSPLSGSRTYNEQFF. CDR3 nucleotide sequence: TGTGCCAGCAGCCCCCTTAGTGGGAGCAGAACCTACAATGAGCAGTTCTTC.